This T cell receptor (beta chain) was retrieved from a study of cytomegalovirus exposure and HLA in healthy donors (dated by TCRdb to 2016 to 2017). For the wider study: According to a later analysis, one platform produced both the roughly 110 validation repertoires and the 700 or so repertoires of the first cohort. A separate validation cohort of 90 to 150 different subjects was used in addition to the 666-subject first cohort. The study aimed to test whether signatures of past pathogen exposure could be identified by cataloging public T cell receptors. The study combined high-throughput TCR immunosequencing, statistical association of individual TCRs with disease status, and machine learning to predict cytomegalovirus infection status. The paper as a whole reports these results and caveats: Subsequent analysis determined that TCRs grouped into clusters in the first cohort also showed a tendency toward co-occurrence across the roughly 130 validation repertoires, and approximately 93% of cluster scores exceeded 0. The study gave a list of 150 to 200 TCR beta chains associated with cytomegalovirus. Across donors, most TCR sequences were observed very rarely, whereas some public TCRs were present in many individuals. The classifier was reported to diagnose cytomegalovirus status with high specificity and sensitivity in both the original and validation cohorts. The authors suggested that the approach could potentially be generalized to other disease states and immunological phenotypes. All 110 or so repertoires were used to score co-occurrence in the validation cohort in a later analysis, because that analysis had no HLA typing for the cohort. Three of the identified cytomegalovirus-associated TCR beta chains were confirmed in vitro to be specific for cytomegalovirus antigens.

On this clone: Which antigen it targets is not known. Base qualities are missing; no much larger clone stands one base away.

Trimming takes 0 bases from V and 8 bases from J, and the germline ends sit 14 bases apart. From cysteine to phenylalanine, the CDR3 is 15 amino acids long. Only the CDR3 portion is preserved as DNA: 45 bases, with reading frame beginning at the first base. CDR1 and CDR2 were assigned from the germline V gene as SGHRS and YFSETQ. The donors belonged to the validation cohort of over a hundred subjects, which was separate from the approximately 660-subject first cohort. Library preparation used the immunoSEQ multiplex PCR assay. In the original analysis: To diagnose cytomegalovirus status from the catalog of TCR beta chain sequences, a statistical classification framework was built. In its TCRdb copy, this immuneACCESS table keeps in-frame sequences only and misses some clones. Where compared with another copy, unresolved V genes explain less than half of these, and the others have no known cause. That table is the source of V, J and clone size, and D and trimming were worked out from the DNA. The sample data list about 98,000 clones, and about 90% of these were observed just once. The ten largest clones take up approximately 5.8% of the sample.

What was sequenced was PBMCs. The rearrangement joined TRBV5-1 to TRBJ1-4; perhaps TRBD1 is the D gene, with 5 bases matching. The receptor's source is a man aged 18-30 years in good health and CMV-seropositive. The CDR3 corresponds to CASSLEVTVGEKLFF. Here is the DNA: TGCGCCAGCAGCTTGGAGGTGACAGTTGGAGAAAAACTGTTTTTT.